What follows are 26 T cell receptor beta chains derived from one specimen sequenced in a study of T cell responses to AZD1222 COVID-19 vaccine. TCRdb's copy holds only in-frame clones and misses some; the assay was immunoSEQ multiplex PCR. This repertoire shows more than 35,000 clones, around 80% found once; its top ten account for less than 25%. This sample comprised peripheral blood, obtained 28 days after the second dose of the MenACWY control vaccine. The receptors derive from an adult who received the MenACWY meningococcal vaccine as a control.

This clone appeared a single time. The chain couples TRBV7-5 to TRBJ2-7; TRBD2, the table's D call, lacks a check against the DNA. TRBV7-5 is assigned pseudogene status. This CDR3 contains 16 residues. CDR3 sequence (DNA): TGTGTCAGAAGCTTAGTACCGGCTAGCGTTGAGTACGAGCAGTACTTC. It specifies CVRSLVPASVEYEQYF.

This clone was seen only once. V is TRBV7-6 and J is TRBJ1-1; perhaps TRBD1 as D (6 bases). In germline, CDR1 is SGHVS, CDR2 FNYEAQ. Trimming removed 4 bases at V and 3 bases at J, with 18 bases between. CDR3 length: 16 residues. This CDR3 is CASSSSGGFRHTEAFF. The CDR3 region has the DNA TGTGCCAGCAGCTCCTCCGGGGGCTTTAGGCACACTGAAGCTTTCTTT.

The CDR3 nucleotides read TGTGCCTGGAGTTTCCCTGCAGGGGAGTACGGTCAGCCCCAGCATTTT. This translates into CAWSFPAGEYGQPQHF. The chain has TRBV30 and TRBJ1-5, with D maybe TRBD1 (6 bases). The CDR3 sequence is 16 residues long. V gave up 2 bases and J gave up 6 bases, with 20 bases separating them. The germline CDR1 and CDR2 sequences are GTSNPN and SVGIG (reference sequence).

This clone was seen more than once but under ten times. V gene TRBV6-5 combines with J gene TRBJ1-1, with D unclear. Germline V gene sequence: CDR1 MNHEY, CDR2 SVGAGI. CDR3 size: 15 residues. V was shortened by 4 bases and J by 10 bases, with 22 bases between the two germline ends. CDR3 residues: CASSSAGRNRAGAFF. CDR3 DNA: TGTGCCAGCAGTTCGGCGGGCAGGAACCGAGCGGGAGCTTTCTTT.

The V call is TRBV30, the J call TRBJ2-7; D possibly uses TRBD1 or TRBD2 (6 bases each). V was trimmed by 2 bases and J by 6 bases, leaving 11 bases between them. The CDR3 has 12 amino acids. Germline loops: CDR1 GTSNPN, CDR2 SVGIG (reference sequence). CDR3 DNA sequence: TGTGCCTGGAGTACGGGGGCGGGCGAGCAGTACTTC. It codes for CAWSTGAGEQYF.

The chain is built from TRBV5-1 and TRBJ2-3, with 10 bases fitting TRBD2. The CDR3 consists of 16 residues. Germline CDR1 SGHRS, CDR2 YFSETQ. V was pared by 1 base and J by 5 bases, with 7 bases of the junction left unmatched. CDR3 DNA: TGCGCCAGCAGCTTGTCTCCTAGCGGGGGTGGAGATACGCAGTATTTT. This sequence encodes CASSLSPSGGGDTQYF. Full variable domain (missing parts from reference TRBV5-1 and TRBJ2-3): KAGVTQTPRYLIKTRGQQVTLSCSPISGHRSVSWYQQTPGQGLQFLFEYFSETQRNKGNFPGRFSGRQFSNSRSEMNVSTLELGDSALYLCASSLSPSGGGDTQYFGPGTRLTVL.

The V gene is TRBV28, the J gene TRBJ2-5; possibly TRBD2 for D (6 bases). Germline CDR1 and CDR2: MDHEN and SYDVKM. With 5 bases removed from V and 2 bases from J, the gap between germline ends came to 18 bases. CDR3 size: 16 residues. CDR3 loop: CASSNRDWGGQETQYF. The CDR3 bases are TGTGCCAGCAGTAACCGGGACTGGGGCGGACAAGAGACCCAGTACTTC. Using reference TRBV28 and TRBJ2-5 for the parts outside the CDR3, the full variable domain is DVKVTQSSRYLVKRTGEKVFLECVQDMDHENMFWYRQDPGLGLRLIYFSYDVKMKEKGDIPEGYSVSREKKERFSLILESASTNQTSMYLCASSNRDWGGQETQYFGPGTRLLVL.

V is TRBV28 and J is TRBJ1-2, with D perhaps matching TRBD1 (6 bases). The V and J ends lost 1 base and 6 bases respectively, with 15 bases between them. Germline assignment: CDR1 MDHEN and CDR2 SYDVKM. The CDR3 has 15 amino acids. DNA of the CDR3: TGTGCCAGCAGTTTATTCGGGACACCCTCGGATGGCTACACCTTC. As protein: CASSLFGTPSDGYTF.

The chain joins TRBV4-1 to TRBJ1-3; D not certain. The CDR3 contains 14 residues. Germline CDR1 MGHRA, CDR2 YSYEKL. V was clipped by 4 bases and J by 2 bases, with 9 bases between them. CDR3 sequence: CASSPGQTGNTIYF. The CDR3 nucleotides are TGCGCCAGCAGCCCCGGGCAGACTGGAAACACCATATATTTT.

V and J are TRBV2 and TRBJ2-5; weak D call: TRBD1 (6 bases). V lost 4 bases and J 2 bases, leaving 14 bases between the germline ends. CDR1 is SNHLY, CDR2 FYNNEI, per germline. CDR3 length equals 15 residues. CDR3 bases: TGTGCCAGCAGTGCCCTCGGGACACTGCAAGAGACCCAGTACTTC. It translates to CASSALGTLQETQYF.

The CDR3 sequence is CASSNSAGVINEQFF. For the CDR3, the DNA is TGTGCCAGCAGCAACTCAGCGGGGGTGATTAATGAGCAGTTCTTC. The rearrangement joins TRBV7-9 to TRBJ2-1, with 8 bases aligning to TRBD2. There are 15 residues in the CDR3. Germline assignment: CDR1 SEHNR and CDR2 FQNEAQ (reference sequence). The V and J ends lost 5 bases and 7 bases, in that order; junction bases with no gene match: 10.

The J gene is TRBJ2-5, the V gene TRBV5-1, with 15 bases lining up with TRBD2. Germline CDR1 is SGHRS and CDR2 is YFSETQ. V dropped 4 bases and J dropped 5; count of bases not matched to a gene: 9. The CDR3 is 17 residues long. The CDR3 is CASSPRTSGRVGETQYF. In DNA, the CDR3 is TGCGCCAGCAGCCCTCGGACTAGCGGGAGGGTTGGGGAGACCCAGTACTTC.

This clone occurred a few times. The chain couples TRBV2 to TRBJ2-3, with 12 nucleotides matching TRBD2. This CDR3 is 16 amino acids long. Germline V gene sequence: CDR1 SNHLY, CDR2 FYNNEI. J gave up 1 base and V 5 bases, and 4 bases lay outside the gene matches. CDR3 in amino acids: CASSTRTSGGTDTQYF. The CDR3 bases are TGTGCCAGCAGTACACGGACTAGCGGGGGCACAGATACGCAGTATTTT.

This clone is deemed medium-sized. The V call is TRBV9, the J call TRBJ2-5; 8 bases are shared with TRBD1. Unmatched junction bases numbered 7, after V lost 0 bases and J lost 6 bases. The CDR3 length is 15 residues. The germline CDR1 and CDR2 sequences are SGDLS and YYNGEE. The CDR3 loop reads CASSVDGQGRQTQYF. The DNA of the CDR3 is TGTGCCAGCAGCGTAGACGGACAGGGTCGGCAGACCCAGTACTTC.

Here the CDR3 DNA reads TGTGCCAGCAGTGGGGGCGTCCGCGGCAATCAGCCCCAGCATTTT. Amino acids: CASSGGVRGNQPQHF. The genes are TRBV2 and TRBJ1-5; tentative D call: TRBD1 (5 bases). The CDR3 loop spans 15 amino acids. Trimming took 4 bases from V and 2 from J, leaving 12 bases between them. CDR1 SNHLY and CDR2 FYNNEI come from the germline V gene.

This clone is a singleton in its sample. The chain links TRBV9 to TRBJ1-6; D is unclear. The V end was cut by 3 bases, the J end by 1 base, with 14 bases between. In germline, CDR1 is SGDLS, CDR2 YYNGEE. The CDR3 has 17 residues. The CDR3 coding sequence is TGTGCCAGCAGCGCCGACCCCTACGGATCCTATAATTCACCCCTCCACTTT. As protein: CASSADPYGSYNSPLHF.

This chain connects TRBV5-4 to TRBJ2-3, with a tentative D call TRBD1 (5 bases). V dropped 4 bases and J dropped 3 bases, with 12 bases sitting between them. This CDR3 has 14 residues. Germline values: CDR1 SGHNT, CDR2 YYREEE (reference sequence). The CDR3 nucleotides read TGTGCCAGCAGCACGAACAAGGGGACAGATACGCAGTATTTT. Residues: CASSTNKGTDTQYF.

This chain links TRBV6-5 with TRBJ2-3; 9 bases align to TRBD1. The CDR3 is made up of 14 amino acids. Germline CDR1 is MNHEY and CDR2 is SVGAGI. V was clipped by 8 bases and J by 2 bases; unmatched bases: 5. CDR3 bases: TGTGCCAGCGGTTGGACAGGGGCCACAGATACGCAGTATTTT. It encodes CASGWTGATDTQYF.

Only a few counts were recorded for this clone. The V and J genes are TRBV5-6 and TRBJ1-2; TRBD1 might be the D (6 bases). The germline V gene has CDR1 SGHDT and CDR2 YYEEEE. Trimming took 0 bases from V and 8 from J, leaving 17 bases between them. The CDR3 contains 15 residues. The CDR3 DNA follows: TGTGCCAGCAGCTTGGGACAGGTGGGATTTAGGGGCTACACCTTC. It yields the protein CASSLGQVGFRGYTF.

The chain has TRBV5-4 and TRBJ2-7; tentative D call: TRBD1 (6 bases). Between the trimmed V and J ends, which lost 1 base and 5 bases, there was a span of 10 bases. The CDR3 is made up of 13 amino acids. The germline gives CDR1 SGHNT, CDR2 YYREEE (reference sequence). Here the CDR3 reads CASSLQGSHEQYV. Written as DNA, the CDR3 is TGTGCCAGCAGCTTGCAGGGGTCCCACGAGCAGTACGTC.

This clone was seen just once. The V gene is TRBV19, the J gene TRBJ1-2; D gene ambiguous. The CDR3 contains 15 residues. Germline values: CDR1 LNHDA, CDR2 SQIVND (reference sequence). The ends were cut back, 7 bases at V and 5 bases at J, with 20 bases in the middle. CDR3 residues: CASIPGEYPGYGYTF. Here the CDR3 DNA reads TGTGCCAGTATTCCTGGGGAGTACCCCGGTTATGGCTACACCTTC.

This clone was found a few times. The chain has TRBV5-4 and TRBJ1-4; TRBD1 matches 8 bases. The germline CDR1 and CDR2 sequences are SGHNT and YYREEE (reference sequence). The CDR3 runs to 15 residues. With 3 bases clipped from V and 4 bases from J, the junction kept 5 bases outside the gene matches. The CDR3 is CASSSYRGNNEKLFF. As DNA, the CDR3 is TGTGCCAGCAGCTCCTACAGGGGGAATAATGAAAAACTGTTTTTT.

Worth noting for this clone: At one boundary the junction diverges from the germline segment, which might be a read error. The chain uses TRBV5-1 and TRBJ1-3; D uncertain. Germline values: CDR1 SGHRS, CDR2 YFSETQ. The CDR3 is made up of 17 amino acids. The CDR3 DNA follows: TGCGCCAGCAGTTTGGGGTTTGATCTGGGCAGTGGAAACACCATATATTTT. Protein product: CASSLGFDLGSGNTIYF. Combining the CDR3 with reference TRBV5-1 and TRBJ1-3 gives the whole variable domain KAGVTQTPRYLIKTRGQQVTLSCSPISGHRSVSWYQQTPGQGLQFLFEYFSETQRNKGNFPGRFSGRQFSNSRSEMNVSTLELGDSALYLCASSLGFDLGSGNTIYFGEGSWLTVV.

There are a few counts of this clone. The rearrangement uses TRBV19 and TRBJ1-2; perhaps TRBD1 as D (6 bases). Germline V gives CDR1 LNHDA, CDR2 SQIVND (reference sequence). CDR3 length: 13 amino acids. V shed 9 bases and J shed 2 bases, with 13 bases lying between them. The CDR3 here is CASSVTGNYGYTF. CDR3 DNA: TGTGCCAGCTCCGTAACAGGGAACTATGGCTACACCTTC.

This clone has only a few counts. The chain is built from TRBV28 and TRBJ2-6; perhaps TRBD1 as D (5 bases). V lost 4 bases, J lost 0 bases, and 16 bases lay in between. The CDR3 spans 18 residues. The germline CDR1 and CDR2 sequences are MDHEN and SYDVKM. This chain's CDR3 is CASSSPGRAISGANVLTF. The CDR3 DNA reads TGTGCCAGCAGTTCCCCCGGCAGGGCGATCTCTGGGGCCAACGTCCTGACTTTC. Full variable domain (remainder filled in from reference TRBV28 and TRBJ2-6): DVKVTQSSRYLVKRTGEKVFLECVQDMDHENMFWYRQDPGLGLRLIYFSYDVKMKEKGDIPEGYSVSREKKERFSLILESASTNQTSMYLCASSSPGRAISGANVLTFGAGSRLTVL.

J is TRBJ2-5 and V is TRBV19; no definite D call. Germline lookup yields CDR1 LNHDA and CDR2 SQIVND (reference sequence). The CDR3 runs to 12 residues. Trimming removed 3 bases at V and 5 bases at J, with 7 bases between. CDR3 protein: CASSIRQETQYF. The CDR3 nucleotides are TGTGCCAGTAGTATCCGTCAGGAGACCCAGTACTTC.